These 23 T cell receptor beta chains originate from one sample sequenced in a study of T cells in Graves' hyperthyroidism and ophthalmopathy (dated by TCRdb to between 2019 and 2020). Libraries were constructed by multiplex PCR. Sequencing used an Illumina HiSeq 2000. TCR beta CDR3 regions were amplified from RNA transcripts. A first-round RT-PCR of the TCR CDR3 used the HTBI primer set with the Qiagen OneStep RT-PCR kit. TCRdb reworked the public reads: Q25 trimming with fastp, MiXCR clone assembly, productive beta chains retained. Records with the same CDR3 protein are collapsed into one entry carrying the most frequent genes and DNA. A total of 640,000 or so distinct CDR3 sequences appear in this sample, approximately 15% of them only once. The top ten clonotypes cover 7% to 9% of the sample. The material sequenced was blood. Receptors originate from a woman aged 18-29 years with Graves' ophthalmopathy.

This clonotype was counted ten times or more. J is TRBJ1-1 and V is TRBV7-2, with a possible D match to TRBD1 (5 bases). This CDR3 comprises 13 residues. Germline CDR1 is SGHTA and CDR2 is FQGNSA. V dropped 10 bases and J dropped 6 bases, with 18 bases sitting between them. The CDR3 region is CATSTRGRAEAFF. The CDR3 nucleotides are TGTGCCACCTCAACGAGGGGCAGGGCTGAAGCTTTCTTT.

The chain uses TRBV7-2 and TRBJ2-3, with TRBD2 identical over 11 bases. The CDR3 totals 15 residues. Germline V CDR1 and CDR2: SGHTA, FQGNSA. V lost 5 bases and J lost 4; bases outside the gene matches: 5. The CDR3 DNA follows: TGTGCCAGCAGCCGAGGGACTAGCGGCTCAGATACGCAGTATTTT. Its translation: CASSRGTSGSDTQYF.

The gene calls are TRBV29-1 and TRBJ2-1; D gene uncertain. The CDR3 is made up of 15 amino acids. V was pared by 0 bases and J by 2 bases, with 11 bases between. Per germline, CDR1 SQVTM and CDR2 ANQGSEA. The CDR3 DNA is TGCAGCGTTGAAGATCTGCAGCACCCCTACAATGAGCAGTTCTTC. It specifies CSVEDLQHPYNEQFF.

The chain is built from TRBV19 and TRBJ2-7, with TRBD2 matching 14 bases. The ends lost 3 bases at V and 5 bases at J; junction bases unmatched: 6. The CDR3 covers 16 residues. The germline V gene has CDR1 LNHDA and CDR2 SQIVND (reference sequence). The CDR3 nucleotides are TGTGCCAGTAGTATGTTGGGACTAGCGGGAGTTCACGAGCAGTACTTC. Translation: CASSMLGLAGVHEQYF.

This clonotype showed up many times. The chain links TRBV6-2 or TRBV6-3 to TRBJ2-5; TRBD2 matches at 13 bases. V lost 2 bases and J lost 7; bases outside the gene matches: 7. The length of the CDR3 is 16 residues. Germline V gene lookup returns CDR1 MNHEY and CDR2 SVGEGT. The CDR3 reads CASSYPGTSGIGTQYF. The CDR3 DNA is TGTGCCAGCAGTTACCCCGGGACTAGCGGGATTGGGACCCAGTACTTC.

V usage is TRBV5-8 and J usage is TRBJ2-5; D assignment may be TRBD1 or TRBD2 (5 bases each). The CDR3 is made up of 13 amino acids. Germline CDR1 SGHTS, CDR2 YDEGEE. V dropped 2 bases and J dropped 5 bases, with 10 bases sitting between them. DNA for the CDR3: TGTGCCAGCAGCTTAAGGGGAGTGGAGACCCAGTACTTC. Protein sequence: CASSLRGVETQYF. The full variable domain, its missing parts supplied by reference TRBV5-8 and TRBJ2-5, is EAGVTQSPTHLIKTRGQQATLRCSPISGHTSVYWYQQALGLGLQFLLWYDEGEERNRGNFPPRFSGRQFPNYSSELNVNALELEDSALYLCASSLRGVETQYFGPGTRLLVL.

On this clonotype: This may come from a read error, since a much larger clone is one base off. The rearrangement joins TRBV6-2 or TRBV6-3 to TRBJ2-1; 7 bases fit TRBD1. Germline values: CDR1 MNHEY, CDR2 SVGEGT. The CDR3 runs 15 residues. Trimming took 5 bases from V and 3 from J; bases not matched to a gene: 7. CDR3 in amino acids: CASSDDRQGYNEQFF. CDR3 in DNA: TGTGCCAGCAGTGACGACAGACAGGGCTACAATGAGCAGTTCTTC.

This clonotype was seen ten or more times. DNA of the CDR3: TGTGCCAGCAGTCCGACAGGGGGCTTAGTCTACGAGCAGTACTTC. Translated: CASSPTGGLVYEQYF. The rearrangement links TRBV27 to TRBJ2-7, with 10 bases aligning to TRBD1. The CDR3 totals 15 residues. Germline CDR1 MNHEY, CDR2 SMNVEV (reference sequence). With 5 bases clipped from V and 3 bases from J, the junction kept 7 bases outside the gene matches.

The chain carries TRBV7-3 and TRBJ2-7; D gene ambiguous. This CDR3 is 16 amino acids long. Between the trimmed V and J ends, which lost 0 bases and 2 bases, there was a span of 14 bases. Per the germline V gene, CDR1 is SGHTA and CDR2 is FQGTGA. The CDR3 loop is CASSLTPEASTYEQYF. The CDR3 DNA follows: TGTGCCAGCAGCTTAACTCCAGAAGCCTCGACCTACGAGCAGTACTTC. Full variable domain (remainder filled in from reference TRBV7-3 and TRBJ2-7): GAGVSQTPSNKVTEKGKYVELRCDPISGHTALYWYRQSLGQGPEFLIYFQGTGAADDSGLPNDRFFAVRPEGSVSTLKIQRTERGDSAVYLCASSLTPEASTYEQYFGPGTRLTVT.

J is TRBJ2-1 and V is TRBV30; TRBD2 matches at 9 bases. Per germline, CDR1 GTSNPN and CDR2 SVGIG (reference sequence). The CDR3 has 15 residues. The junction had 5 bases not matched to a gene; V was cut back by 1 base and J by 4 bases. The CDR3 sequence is CAWSGAGGPYNEQFF. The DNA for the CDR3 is TGTGCCTGGAGTGGGGCGGGAGGGCCGTACAATGAGCAGTTCTTC.

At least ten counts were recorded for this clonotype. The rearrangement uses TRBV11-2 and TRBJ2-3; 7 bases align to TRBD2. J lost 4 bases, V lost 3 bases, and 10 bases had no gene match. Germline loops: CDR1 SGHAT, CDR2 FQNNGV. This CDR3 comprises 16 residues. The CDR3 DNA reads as TGTGCCAGCAGCTTTTTAATGGGGGGGGGGGCAGATACGCAGTATTTT. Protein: CASSFLMGGGADTQYF.

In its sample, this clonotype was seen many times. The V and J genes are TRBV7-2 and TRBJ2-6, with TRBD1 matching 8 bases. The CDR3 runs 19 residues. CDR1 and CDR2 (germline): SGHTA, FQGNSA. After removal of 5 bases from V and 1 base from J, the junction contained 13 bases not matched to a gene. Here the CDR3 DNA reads TGTGCCAGCAGCCGAGCGTTCGCCAGGGGGCGTTCTGGGGCCAACGTCCTGACTTTC. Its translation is CASSRAFARGRSGANVLTF.

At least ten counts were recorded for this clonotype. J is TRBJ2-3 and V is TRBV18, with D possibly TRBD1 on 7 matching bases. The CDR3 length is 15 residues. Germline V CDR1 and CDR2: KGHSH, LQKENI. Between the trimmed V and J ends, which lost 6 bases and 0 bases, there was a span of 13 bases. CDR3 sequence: CASSGRDSSTDTQYF. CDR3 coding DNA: TGTGCCAGCTCGGGGCGGGACAGCAGCACAGATACGCAGTATTTT.

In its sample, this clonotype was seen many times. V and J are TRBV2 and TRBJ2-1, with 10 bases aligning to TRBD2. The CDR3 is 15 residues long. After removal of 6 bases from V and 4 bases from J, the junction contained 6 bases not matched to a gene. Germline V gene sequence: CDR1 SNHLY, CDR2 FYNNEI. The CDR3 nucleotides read TGTGCCAGCAGCCAAAGCGGGAGGGTTTACAATGAGCAGTTCTTC. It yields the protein CASSQSGRVYNEQFF.

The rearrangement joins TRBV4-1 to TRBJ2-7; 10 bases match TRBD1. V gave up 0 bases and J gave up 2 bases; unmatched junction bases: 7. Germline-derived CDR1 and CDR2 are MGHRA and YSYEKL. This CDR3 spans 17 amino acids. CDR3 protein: CASSQEGGTGVTYEQYF. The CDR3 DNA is TGCGCCAGCAGCCAAGAAGGCGGGACAGGGGTGACCTACGAGCAGTACTTC.

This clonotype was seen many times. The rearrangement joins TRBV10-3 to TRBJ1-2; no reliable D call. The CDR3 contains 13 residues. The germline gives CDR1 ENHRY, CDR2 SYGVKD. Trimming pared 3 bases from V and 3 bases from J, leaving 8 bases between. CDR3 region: CAISESVDYGYTF. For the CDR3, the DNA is TGTGCCATCAGTGAATCGGTGGACTATGGCTACACCTTC.

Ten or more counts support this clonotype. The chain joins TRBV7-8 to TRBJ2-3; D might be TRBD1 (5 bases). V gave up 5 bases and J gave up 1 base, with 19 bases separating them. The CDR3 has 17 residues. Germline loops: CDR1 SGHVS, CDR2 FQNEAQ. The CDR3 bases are TGTGCCAGCAGCCAAATAGCAGACAGTTTAGGCACAGATACGCAGTATTTT. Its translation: CASSQIADSLGTDTQYF.

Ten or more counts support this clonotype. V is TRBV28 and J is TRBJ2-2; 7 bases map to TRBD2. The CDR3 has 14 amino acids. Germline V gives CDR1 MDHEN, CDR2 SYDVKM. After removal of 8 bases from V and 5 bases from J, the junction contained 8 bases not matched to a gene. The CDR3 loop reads CASRGSGLTGELFF. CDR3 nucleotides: TGTGCCAGCCGCGGTAGCGGGCTAACCGGGGAGCTGTTTTTT.

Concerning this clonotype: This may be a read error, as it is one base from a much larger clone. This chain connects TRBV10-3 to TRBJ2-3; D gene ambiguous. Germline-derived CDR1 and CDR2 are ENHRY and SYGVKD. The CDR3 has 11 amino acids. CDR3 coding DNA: TGTACCATCAGTGCGGTAGATACGCAGTATTTT. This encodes CTISAVDTQYF.

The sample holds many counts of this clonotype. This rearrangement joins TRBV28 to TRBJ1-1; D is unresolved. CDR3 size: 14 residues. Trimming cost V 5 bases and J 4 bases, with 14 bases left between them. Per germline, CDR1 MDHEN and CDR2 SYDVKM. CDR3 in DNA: TGTGCCAGCAGTCGACTCGACCGGGGCACTGAAGCTTTCTTT. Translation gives CASSRLDRGTEAFF.

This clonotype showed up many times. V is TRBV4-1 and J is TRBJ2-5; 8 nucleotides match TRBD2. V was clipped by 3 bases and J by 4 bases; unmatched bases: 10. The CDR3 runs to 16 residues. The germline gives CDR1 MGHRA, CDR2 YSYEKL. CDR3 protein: CASSQGATLAGETQYF. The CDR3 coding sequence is TGCGCCAGCAGCCAGGGCGCAACCCTAGCGGGAGAGACCCAGTACTTC.

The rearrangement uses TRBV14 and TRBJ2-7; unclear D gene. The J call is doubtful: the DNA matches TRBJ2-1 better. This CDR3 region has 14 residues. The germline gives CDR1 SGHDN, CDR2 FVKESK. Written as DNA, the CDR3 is TGTGCCAGCAGCGTGACCCGGAGCTCCTACGAGCAGTTCTTC. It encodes CASSVTRSSYEQFF.

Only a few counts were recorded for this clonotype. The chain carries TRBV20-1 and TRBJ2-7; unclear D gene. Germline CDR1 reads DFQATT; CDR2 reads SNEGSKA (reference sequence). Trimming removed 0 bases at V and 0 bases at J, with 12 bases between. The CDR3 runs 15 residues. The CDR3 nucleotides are TGCAGTGCTAGAGATAGCAGCGAGAGCTCCTACGAGCAGTACTTC. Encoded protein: CSARDSSESSYEQYF.